One TCR beta chain is described in this entry. This sample was included in a study of T cell changes during pregnancy in multiple sclerosis. The assay was immunoSEQ multiplex PCR, and TCRdb's table has in-frame clones only and misses some. The sample holds under 50,000 clones, 90% to 95% seen once. V shed 9 bases and J 2 bases; nucleotides not matched to a gene: 7. This CDR3 comprises 13 residues. CDR1 and CDR2 (germline): SNHLY, FYNNEI. The chain has TRBV2 and TRBJ2-7, with 7 nucleotides matching TRBD1. The sample here was CD8+ T cells from peripheral blood mononuclear cells, taken in the first trimester of pregnancy. This receptor was identified in a female donor with multiple sclerosis, enrolled in a pregnancy study. The CDR3 protein is CASFGQVTYEQYF. The CDR3 DNA reads TGTGCCAGTTTTGGACAGGTTACCTACGAGCAGTACTTC.